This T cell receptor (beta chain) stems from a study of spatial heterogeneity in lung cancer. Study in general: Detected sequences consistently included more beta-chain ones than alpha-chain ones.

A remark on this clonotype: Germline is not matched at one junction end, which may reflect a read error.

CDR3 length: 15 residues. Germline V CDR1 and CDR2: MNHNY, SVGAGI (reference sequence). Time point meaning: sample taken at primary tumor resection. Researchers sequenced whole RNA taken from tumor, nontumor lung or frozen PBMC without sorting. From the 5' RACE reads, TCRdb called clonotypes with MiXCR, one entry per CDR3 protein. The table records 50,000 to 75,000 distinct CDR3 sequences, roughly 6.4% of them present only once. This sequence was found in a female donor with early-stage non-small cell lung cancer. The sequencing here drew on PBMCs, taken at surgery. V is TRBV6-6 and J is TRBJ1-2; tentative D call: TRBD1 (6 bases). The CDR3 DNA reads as TGTGCCAGCAGTGACTCAGGGGTAGTCGACTATGGCTACACCTTC. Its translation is CASSDSGVVDYGYTF.